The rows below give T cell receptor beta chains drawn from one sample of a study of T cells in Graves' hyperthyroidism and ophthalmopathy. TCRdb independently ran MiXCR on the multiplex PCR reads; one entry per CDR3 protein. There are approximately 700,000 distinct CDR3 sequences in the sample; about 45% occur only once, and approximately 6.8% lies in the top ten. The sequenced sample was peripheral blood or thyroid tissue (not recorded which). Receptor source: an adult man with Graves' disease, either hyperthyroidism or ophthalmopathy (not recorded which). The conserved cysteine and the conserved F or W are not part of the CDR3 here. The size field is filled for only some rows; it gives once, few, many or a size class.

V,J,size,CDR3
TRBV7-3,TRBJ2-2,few,ASSLIGPGNTGELF
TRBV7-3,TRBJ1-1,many,ASSHQGVNTEAF
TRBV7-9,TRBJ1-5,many,ASSLDYSNQPQH
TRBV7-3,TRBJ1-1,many,ASSLLAGGTEAF
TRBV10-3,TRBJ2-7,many,ASSYGDSYEQY
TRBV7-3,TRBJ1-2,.,ASSLDRRGDGYT
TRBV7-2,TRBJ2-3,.,ASSLAFYGASGEITDTQY
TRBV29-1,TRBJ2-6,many,SVRQGARGANVLT
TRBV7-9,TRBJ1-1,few,ASSPYPTGGKTEAF
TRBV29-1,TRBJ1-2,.,SVEFPDRGYGYT
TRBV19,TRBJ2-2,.,ASSSTGTLDTGELF
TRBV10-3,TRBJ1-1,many,AIRLGAGESEAF
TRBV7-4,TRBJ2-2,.,ASSSASAANTGELF
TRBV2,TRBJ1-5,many,ASSEERWPQH
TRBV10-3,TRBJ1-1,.,APRTDNTEAF
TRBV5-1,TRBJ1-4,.,ASSLGGERTTGEKLF
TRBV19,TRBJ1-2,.,ASNRFPEDRVNYGYT
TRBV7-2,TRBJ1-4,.,ASSFRESEKLF
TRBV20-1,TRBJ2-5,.,SARKHTGAVQVETQY
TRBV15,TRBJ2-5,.,ATSRDRGDSETQY
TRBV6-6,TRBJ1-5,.,ASSEEGGQPQH
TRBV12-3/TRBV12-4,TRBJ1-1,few,ASSRQGSYTEAF
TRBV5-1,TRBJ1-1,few,ASSYFLQGGGEAF
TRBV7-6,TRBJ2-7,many,ASSLYWVGYEQY
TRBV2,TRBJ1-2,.,ASRAGEGENGYT
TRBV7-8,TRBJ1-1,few,ASSLSGATDTEAF
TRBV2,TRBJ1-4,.,ASTLVPRGSRARTFNEKLF
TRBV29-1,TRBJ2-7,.,SVSSGKPPYEQY
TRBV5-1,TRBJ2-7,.,ASSLAGAGSSYEQY
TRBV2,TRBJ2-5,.,VSSEPTGAQETQY
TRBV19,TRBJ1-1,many,ASSISRVTEAF
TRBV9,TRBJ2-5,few,ASSASGTALDETQY
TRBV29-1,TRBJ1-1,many,SADRGPTEAF
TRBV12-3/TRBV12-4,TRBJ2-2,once,ASIPTTGGSTGELF
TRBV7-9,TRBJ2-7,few,ASSVSGSPYEQY
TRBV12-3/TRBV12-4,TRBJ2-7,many,ASSQSRAGEQY
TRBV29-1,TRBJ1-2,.,SEDGQGDYGYT
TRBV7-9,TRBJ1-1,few,ASSSPRHPEAF
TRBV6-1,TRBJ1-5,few,ASSLKPGQGSQPQH
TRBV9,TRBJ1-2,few,ASSQRGQGANYGYT
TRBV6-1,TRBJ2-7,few,ASNRLAGEHEQY
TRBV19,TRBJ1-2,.,ASNVDSANHGYT
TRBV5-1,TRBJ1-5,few,ASSAGTGDNQPQH
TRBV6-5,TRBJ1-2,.,ASTNQRNNYGYT
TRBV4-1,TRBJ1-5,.,ASSQADNGNQPQH
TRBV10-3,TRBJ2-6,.,AISPTESGANVLT
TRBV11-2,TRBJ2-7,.,ASSLVGYERY
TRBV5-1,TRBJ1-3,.,ASSLGGQGANTIY
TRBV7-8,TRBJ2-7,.,ASRDRIASTYEQY
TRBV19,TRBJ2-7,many,ASSIAAGSYEQY
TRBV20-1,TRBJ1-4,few,SASPNRGDEKLF
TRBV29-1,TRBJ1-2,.,SVERGYGYT
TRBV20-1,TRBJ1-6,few,SAYTPLRGDYNSPLH
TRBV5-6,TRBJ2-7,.,ASSQALGSGYEQY